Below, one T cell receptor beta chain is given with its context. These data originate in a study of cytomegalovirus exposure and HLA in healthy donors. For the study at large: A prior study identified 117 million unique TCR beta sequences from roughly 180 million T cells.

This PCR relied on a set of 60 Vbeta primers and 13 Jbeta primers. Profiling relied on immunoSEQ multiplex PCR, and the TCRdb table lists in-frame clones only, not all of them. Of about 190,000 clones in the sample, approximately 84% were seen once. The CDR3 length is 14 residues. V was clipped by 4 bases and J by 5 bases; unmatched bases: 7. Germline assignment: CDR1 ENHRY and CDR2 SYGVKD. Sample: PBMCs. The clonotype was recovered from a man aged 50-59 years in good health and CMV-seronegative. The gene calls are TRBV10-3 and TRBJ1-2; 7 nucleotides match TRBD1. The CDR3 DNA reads TGTGCCATCAGTGTAGGGGGCGCGTATTATGGCTACACCTTC. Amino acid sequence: CAISVGGAYYGYTF.